These 7 T cell receptor beta chains share one sample of origin, sequenced in a study of blood T cell repertoires in COVID-19. The repertoire was sequenced with immunoSEQ multiplex PCR; TCRdb's copy has only in-frame clones and lacks some. The table includes some 530,000 clones, more than 85% detected once. Sequencing was carried out using PBMCs or T cells enriched from blood (not recorded which). The receptor source for this set is a woman in her sixties or seventies who had recovered from COVID-19.

This CDR3 is CASSLPGQGTPYEQYF. The DNA for the CDR3 is TGTGCCAGCAGTTTACCTGGACAGGGGACTCCCTACGAGCAGTACTTC. V usage is TRBV27 and J usage is TRBJ2-7; TRBD1 agrees at 9 bases. Germline V CDR1 and CDR2: MNHEY, SMNVEV (reference sequence). The CDR3 is 16 residues long. Unmatched junction bases numbered 7, after V lost 2 bases and J lost 2 bases.

This chain links TRBV24-1 with TRBJ2-5; a possible D gene is TRBD2 (6 bases). Germline CDR1 is KGHDR and CDR2 is SFDVKD. The length of the CDR3 is 14 residues. V was shortened by 2 bases and J by 6 bases, with 12 bases between the two germline ends. CDR3 region: CATSDWLARKTQYF. CDR3 DNA: TGTGCCACCAGTGATTGGCTAGCGAGAAAGACCCAGTACTTC.

V is TRBV3-1 (or the pseudogene TRBV3-2) and J is TRBJ2-7, with 11 nucleotides matching TRBD2. The CDR3 covers 13 residues. V lost 4 bases to trimming and J lost 7 bases; unmatched junction nucleotides: 3. CDR1 and CDR2 from the germline V gene are LGHDT and YNNKEL (reference sequence). CDR3 sequence reads: CASSRSGGAEQYV. The CDR3 coding sequence is TGTGCCAGCAGCCGTAGCGGGGGGGCTGAGCAGTACGTC.

V usage is TRBV27 and J usage is TRBJ1-2; TRBD1 matches 11 bases. The CDR3 sequence is 14 residues long. After removal of 6 bases from V and 14 bases from J, the junction contained 14 bases not matched to a gene. Looked up from germline, CDR1 is MNHEY and CDR2 is SMNVEV (reference sequence). The CDR3 DNA follows: TGTGCCAGCAGCCTTATGCCGGGACAGGGGGTCAGTACCTTC. This encodes CASSLMPGQGVSTF.

This clone appeared a single time. Other nucleotide sequences from this sample produce the same CDR3. The chain has TRBV18 and TRBJ1-1; TRBD1 matches 9 bases. CDR3 size: 15 residues. V lost 2 bases, J lost 1 base, and 2 bases stayed unmatched. Looked up from germline, CDR1 is KGHSH and CDR2 is LQKENI. CDR3 residues: CASSPWTGENTEAFF. CDR3 nucleotide sequence: TGTGCCAGCTCACCATGGACAGGGGAGAACACTGAAGCTTTCTTT.

The rearrangement uses TRBV11-2 and TRBJ1-1, with 7 bases aligning to TRBD1. Germline CDR1 and CDR2: SGHAT and FQNNGV. Trimming took 0 bases from V and 0 from J; bases not matched to a gene: 7. The CDR3 is 17 amino acids. The CDR3 DNA reads as TGTGCCAGCAGCTTAGATCTAAGGGACAGCATGAACACTGAAGCTTTCTTT. This translates into CASSLDLRDSMNTEAFF.

The chain is built from TRBV15 and TRBJ1-1; 7 bases agree with TRBD1. The trim removed 3 bases at V and 3 bases at J, leaving 4 bases unmatched. The CDR3 has 14 residues. In germline, CDR1 is LNHNV, CDR2 YYDKDF (reference sequence). The CDR3 region has the DNA TGTGCCACCAGCAGGACAGGGAAGGACACTGAAGCTTTCTTT. Its protein is CATSRTGKDTEAFF.